These 4 T cell receptor beta chains came from one sample sequenced in a study of blood T cells in healthy people across ages. It was with a sample-barcoded 5' primer and a J-beta primer mix that a second PCR of roughly 7 to 12 cycles was run. TCRdb reprocessed the 5' RACE reads with MiXCR, giving one entry per CDR3 protein. The repertoire holds 600,000 to 800,000 distinct CDR3 sequences, with under 65% as singletons. The sample consisted of blood. The receptors were sampled from a woman of 80 years or more in good health.

This clonotype was detected ten times or more. The rearrangement joins TRBV5-1 to TRBJ2-1, with 7 positions matching TRBD1. Germline CDR1 SGHRS, CDR2 YFSETQ. V gave up 4 bases and J gave up 2 bases; unmatched junction bases: 3. This CDR3 contains 14 residues. The CDR3 region is CASSPGQTYNEQFF. The CDR3 DNA follows: TGCGCCAGCAGCCCGGGACAGACCTACAATGAGCAGTTCTTC.

Regarding this clonotype: This sequence may be a read error, since a much larger clone differs from it by one base. The chain employs TRBV14 and TRBJ2-3, with 9 bases matching TRBD1. Per germline, CDR1 SGHDN and CDR2 FVKESK. The CDR3 spans 16 residues. Germline trimming cut 2 bases from V and 1 base from J; bases unmatched to any gene: 4. The CDR3 is CASSQLQGACTDTQYF. The CDR3 DNA follows: TGTGCCAGCAGCCAACTACAGGGGGCTTGCACAGATACGCAGTATTTT.

Remarks on this clonotype: A much larger clone is a single base away; this may be a read error. The chain is built from TRBV20-1 and TRBJ2-3; 7 bases agree with TRBD1. Trimming cost V 0 bases and J 10 bases; bases outside gene matches: 16. This CDR3 has 16 residues. CDR1 and CDR2 from the germline V gene are DFQATT and SNEGSKA (reference sequence). CDR3 residues: CSARDYFGTELTAQYF. DNA of the CDR3: TGCAGTGCTAGAGATTACTTTGGGACAGAGCTTACTGCGCAGTATTTT.

The V gene is TRBV29-1, the J gene TRBJ1-2; the D is unclear. Trimming pared 3 bases from V and 2 bases from J, leaving 13 bases between. The CDR3 is 14 residues long. The germline V gene encodes CDR1 SQVTM and CDR2 ANQGSEA. CDR3 region: CSVEIPLRNYGYTF. The CDR3 DNA reads as TGCAGCGTTGAGATCCCGTTAAGAAACTATGGCTACACCTTC.